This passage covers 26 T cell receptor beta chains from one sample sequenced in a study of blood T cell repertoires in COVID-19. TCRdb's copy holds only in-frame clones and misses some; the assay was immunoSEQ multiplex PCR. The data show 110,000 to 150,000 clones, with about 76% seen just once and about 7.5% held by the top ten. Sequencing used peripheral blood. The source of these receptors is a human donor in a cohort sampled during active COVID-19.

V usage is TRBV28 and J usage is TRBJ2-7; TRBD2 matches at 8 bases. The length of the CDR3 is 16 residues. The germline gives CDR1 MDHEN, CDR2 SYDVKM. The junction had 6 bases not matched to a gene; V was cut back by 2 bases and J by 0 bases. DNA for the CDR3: TGTGCCAGCAGTTTACTTCGGGGACTAGTCTCCTACGAGCAGTACTTC. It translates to CASSLLRGLVSYEQYF.

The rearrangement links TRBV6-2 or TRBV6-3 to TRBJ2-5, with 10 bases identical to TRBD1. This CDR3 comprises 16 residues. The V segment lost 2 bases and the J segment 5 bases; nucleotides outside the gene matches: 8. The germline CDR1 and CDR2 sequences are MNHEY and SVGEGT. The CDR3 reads CASSYVTGGVMETQYF. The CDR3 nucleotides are TGTGCCAGCAGTTACGTGACAGGGGGCGTAATGGAGACCCAGTACTTC.

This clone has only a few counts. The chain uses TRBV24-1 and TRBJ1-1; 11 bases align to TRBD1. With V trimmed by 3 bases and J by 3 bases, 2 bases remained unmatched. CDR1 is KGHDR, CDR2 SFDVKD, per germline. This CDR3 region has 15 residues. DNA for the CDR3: TGTGCCACCAGTGATACGGGACAGGGGGACACTGAAGCTTTCTTT. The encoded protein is CATSDTGQGDTEAFF.

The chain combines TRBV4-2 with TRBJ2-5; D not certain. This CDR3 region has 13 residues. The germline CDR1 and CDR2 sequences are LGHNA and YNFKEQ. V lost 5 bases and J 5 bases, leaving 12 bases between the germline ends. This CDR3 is CASSDLVSETQYF. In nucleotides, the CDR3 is TGTGCCAGCAGCGATCTAGTCAGTGAGACCCAGTACTTC.

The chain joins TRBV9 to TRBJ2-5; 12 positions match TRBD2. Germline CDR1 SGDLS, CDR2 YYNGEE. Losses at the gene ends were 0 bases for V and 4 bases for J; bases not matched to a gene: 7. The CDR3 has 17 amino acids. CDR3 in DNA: TGTGCCAGCAGCGTAGGGGCTAGCGGGAGGGCCGGAGAGACCCAGTACTTC. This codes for CASSVGASGRAGETQYF. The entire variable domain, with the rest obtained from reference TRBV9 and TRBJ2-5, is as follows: DSGVTQTPKHLITATGQRVTLRCSPRSGDLSVYWYQQSLDQGLQFLIQYYNGEERAKGNILERFSAQQFPDLHSELNLSSLELGDSALYFCASSVGASGRAGETQYFGPGTRLLVL.

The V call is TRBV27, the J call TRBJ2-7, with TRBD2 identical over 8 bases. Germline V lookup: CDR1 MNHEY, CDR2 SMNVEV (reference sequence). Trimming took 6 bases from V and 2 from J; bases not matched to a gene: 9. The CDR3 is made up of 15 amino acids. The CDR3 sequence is CASSWRAGAAYEQYF. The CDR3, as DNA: TGTGCCAGCAGCTGGAGAGCGGGGGCGGCCTACGAGCAGTACTTC.

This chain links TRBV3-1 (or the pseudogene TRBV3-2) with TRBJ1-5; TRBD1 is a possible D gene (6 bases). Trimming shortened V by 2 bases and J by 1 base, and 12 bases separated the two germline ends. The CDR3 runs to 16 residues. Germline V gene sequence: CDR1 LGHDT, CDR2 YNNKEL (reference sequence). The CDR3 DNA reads TGTGCCAGCAGCCAAAGGGGTCAGGGGAGCAATCAGCCCCAGCATTTT. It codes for CASSQRGQGSNQPQHF.

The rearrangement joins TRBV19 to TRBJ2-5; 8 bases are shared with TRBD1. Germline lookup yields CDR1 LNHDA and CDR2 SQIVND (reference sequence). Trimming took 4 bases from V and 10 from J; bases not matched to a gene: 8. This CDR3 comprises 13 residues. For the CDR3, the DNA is TGTGCCAGTAGTACAGGACAGGGCCGCGACCAGTACTTC. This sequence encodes CASSTGQGRDQYF.

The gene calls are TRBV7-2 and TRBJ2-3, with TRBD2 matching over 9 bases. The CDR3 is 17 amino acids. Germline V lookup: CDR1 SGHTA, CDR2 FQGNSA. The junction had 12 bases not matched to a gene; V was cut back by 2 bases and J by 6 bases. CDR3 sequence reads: CASSLLAGTAWMDTQYF. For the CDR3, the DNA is TGTGCCAGCAGCTTACTAGCGGGAACCGCCTGGATGGATACGCAGTATTTT.

The chain's CDR3 is CASSPRTPGQGNEQYF. The CDR3 DNA follows: TGTGCCAGCTCACCGCGCACTCCGGGACAGGGGAACGAGCAGTACTTC. The rearrangement joins TRBV18 to TRBJ2-7, with 10 bases aligning to TRBD1. V lost 3 bases to trimming and J lost 5 bases; unmatched junction nucleotides: 10. The length of the CDR3 is 16 residues. The V gene's germline CDR1 is KGHSH and CDR2 LQKENI.

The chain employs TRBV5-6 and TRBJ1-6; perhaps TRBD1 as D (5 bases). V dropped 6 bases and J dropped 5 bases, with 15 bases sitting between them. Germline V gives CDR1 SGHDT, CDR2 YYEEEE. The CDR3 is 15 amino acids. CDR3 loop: CASTRGSLNNSPLHF. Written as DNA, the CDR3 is TGTGCCAGCACCCGGGGGTCCCTGAATAATTCACCCCTCCACTTT.

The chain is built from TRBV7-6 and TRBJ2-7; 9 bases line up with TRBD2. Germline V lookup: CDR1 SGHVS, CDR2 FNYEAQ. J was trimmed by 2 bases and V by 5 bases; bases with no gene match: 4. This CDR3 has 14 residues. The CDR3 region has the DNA TGTGCCAGCAGCGCGACTAGCGGCCCCTACGAGCAGTACTTC. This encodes CASSATSGPYEQYF.

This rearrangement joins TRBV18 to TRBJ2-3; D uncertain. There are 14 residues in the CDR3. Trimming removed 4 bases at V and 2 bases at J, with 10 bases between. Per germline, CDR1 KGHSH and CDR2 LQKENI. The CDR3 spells CASSRLGSTDTQYF. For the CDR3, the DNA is TGTGCCAGCTCACGACTCGGGTCCACAGATACGCAGTATTTT.

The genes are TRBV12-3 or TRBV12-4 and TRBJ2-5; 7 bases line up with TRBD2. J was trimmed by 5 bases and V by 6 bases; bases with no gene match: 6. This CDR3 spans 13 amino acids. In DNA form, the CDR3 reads TGTGCCAGCAGGGCGGGAGCGGGGGAGACCCAGTACTTC. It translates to CASRAGAGETQYF.

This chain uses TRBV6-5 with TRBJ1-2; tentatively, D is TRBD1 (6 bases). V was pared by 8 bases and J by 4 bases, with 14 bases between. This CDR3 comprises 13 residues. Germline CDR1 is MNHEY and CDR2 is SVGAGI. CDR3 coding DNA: TGTGCCAGCGGAGGACAGATCGGCTATGGCTACACCTTC. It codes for CASGGQIGYGYTF.

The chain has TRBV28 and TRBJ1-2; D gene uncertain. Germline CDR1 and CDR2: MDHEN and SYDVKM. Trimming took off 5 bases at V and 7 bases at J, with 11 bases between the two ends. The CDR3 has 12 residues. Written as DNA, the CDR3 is TGTGCCAGCAGTGTCGGGAGGTCTGGCTACACCTTC. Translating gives CASSVGRSGYTF.

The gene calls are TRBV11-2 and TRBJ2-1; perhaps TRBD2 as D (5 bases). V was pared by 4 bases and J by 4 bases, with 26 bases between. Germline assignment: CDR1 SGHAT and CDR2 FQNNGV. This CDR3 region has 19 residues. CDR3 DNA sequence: TGTGCCAGCAGCTCCATCTCATTAGGGTCGGGGAACAAATACAATGAGCAGTTCTTC. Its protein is CASSSISLGSGNKYNEQFF.

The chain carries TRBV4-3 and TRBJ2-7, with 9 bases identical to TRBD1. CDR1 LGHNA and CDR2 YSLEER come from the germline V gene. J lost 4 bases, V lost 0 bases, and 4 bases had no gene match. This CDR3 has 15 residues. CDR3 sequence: CASSQDRTGVYEQYF. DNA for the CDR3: TGCGCCAGCAGCCAAGATCGGACAGGGGTTTACGAGCAGTACTTC.

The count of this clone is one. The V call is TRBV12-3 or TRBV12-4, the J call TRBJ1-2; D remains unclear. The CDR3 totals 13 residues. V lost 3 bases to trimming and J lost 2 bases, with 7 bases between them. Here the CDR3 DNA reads TGTGCCAGCAGTTTGGAGATGAACTATGGCTACACCTTC. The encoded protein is CASSLEMNYGYTF.

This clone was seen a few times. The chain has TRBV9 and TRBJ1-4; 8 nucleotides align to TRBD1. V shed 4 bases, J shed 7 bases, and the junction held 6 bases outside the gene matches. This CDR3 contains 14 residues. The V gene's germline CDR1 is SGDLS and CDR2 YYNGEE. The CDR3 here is CASSLTGESEKLFF. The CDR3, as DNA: TGTGCCAGCAGCTTGACAGGGGAGAGTGAAAAACTGTTTTTT.

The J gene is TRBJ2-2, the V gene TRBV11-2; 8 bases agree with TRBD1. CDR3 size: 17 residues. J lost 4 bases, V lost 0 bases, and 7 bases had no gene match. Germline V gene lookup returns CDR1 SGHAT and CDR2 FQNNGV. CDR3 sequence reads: CASSLDTDRASTGELFF. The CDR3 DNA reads TGTGCCAGCAGCTTAGATACGGACAGGGCGAGCACCGGGGAGCTGTTTTTT.

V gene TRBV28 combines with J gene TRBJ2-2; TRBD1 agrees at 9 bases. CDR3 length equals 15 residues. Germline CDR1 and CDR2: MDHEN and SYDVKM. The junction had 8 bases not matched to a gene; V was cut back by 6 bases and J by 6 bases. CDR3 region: CASSTIQGASGELFF. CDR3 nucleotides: TGTGCCAGCAGCACGATACAGGGGGCATCCGGGGAGCTGTTTTTT.

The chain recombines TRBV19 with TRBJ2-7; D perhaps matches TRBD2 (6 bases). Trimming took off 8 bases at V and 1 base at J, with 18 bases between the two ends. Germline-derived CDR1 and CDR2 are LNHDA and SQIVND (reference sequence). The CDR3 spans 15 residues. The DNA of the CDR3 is TGTGCCAGTCAGGGCAGGGATAGCGGATCCTACGAGCAGTACTTC. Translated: CASQGRDSGSYEQYF.

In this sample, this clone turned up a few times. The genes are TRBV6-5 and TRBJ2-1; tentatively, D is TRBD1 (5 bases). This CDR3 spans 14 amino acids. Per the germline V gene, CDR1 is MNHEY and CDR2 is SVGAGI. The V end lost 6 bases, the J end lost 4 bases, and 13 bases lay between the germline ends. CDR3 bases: TGTGCCAGCAGCCCAACGGACACGTACAATGAGCAGTTCTTC. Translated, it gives CASSPTDTYNEQFF.

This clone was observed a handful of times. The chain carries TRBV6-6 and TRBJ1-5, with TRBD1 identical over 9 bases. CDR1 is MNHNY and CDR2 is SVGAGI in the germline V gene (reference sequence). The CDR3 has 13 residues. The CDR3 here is CATDRGKNQPQHF. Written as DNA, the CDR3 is TGTGCAACGGACAGGGGAAAAAATCAGCCCCAGCATTTT.

CDR3 bases: TGTGCCAGCAGTCCCTCTGAGTCCGCGCGGGGGGCTTTCTTT. This encodes CASSPSESARGAFF. The chain employs TRBV28 and TRBJ1-1; D may be TRBD1 (5 bases). The CDR3 is 14 amino acids. Germline V CDR1 and CDR2: MDHEN, SYDVKM. V dropped 5 bases and J dropped 11 bases, with 21 bases sitting between them.